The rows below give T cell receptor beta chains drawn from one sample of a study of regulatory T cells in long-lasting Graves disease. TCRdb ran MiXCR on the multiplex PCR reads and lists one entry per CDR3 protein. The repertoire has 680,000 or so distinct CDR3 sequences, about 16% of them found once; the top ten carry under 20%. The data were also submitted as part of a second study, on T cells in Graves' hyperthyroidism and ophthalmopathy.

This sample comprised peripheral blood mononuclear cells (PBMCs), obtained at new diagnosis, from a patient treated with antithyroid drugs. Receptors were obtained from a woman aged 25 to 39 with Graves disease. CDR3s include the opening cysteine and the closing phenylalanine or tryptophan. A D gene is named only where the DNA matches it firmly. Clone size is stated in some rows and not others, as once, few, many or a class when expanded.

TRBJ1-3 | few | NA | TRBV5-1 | CASSGGLASGNTIYF | TGCGCCAGCAGCGGGGGATTGGCATCTGGAAACACCATATATTTT
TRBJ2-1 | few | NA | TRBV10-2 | CASSEPYFYNEQFF | TGCGCCAGCAGTGAGCCCTACTTCTACAATGAGCAGTTCTTC
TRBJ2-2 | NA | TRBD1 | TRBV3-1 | CASNLGQGANTGELFF | TGTGCCAGCAACCTCGGACAGGGGGCGAACACCGGGGAGCTGTTTTTT
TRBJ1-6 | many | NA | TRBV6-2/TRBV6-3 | CASSEDRSSYNSPLHF | TGTGCCAGCAGTGAAGACAGGAGCTCCTATAATTCACCCCTCCACTTT
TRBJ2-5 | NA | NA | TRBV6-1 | CASRGMFGGAQETQYF | TGTGCCAGCCGGGGAATGTTTGGGGGCGCTCAAGAGACCCAGTACTTC
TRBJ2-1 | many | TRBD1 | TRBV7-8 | CASGASGTGVGEQFF | TGTGCCAGCGGAGCCTCCGGGACAGGGGTAGGTGAGCAGTTCTTC
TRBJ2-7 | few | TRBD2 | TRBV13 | CASSLGGRWVLSSGSPYEQYF | TGTGCCAGCAGCTTAGGGGGACGATGGGTTCTCTCTAGCGGGAGCCCCTACGAGCAGTACTTC
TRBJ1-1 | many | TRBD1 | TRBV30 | CACRQGRTEAFF | TGTGCCTGCCGACAGGGAAGGACTGAAGCTTTCTTT
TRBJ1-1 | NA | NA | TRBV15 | CATSRGQRNTEAFF | TGTGCCACCAGCAGAGGACAGAGGAACACTGAAGCTTTCTTT
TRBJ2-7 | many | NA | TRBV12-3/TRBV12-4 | CASSLGFSQYF | TGTGCCAGCAGTTTAGGGTTTTCGCAGTACTTC
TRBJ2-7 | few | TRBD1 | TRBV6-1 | CASRAAGGRNEQYF | TGTGCCAGCAGGGCGGCAGGGGGTAGAAACGAGCAGTACTTC
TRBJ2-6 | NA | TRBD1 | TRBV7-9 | CAHGQAGSGANVLTF | TGTGCCCACGGACAGGCCGGCTCTGGGGCCAACGTCCTGACTTTC
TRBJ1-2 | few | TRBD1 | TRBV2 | CASSSDRAGNGYTF | TGTGCCAGCAGTTCCGACAGGGCCGGGAATGGCTACACCTTC
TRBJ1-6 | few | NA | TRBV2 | CATSRIYNSPLHF | TGTGCCACCTCCCGGATTTACAATTCACCCCTCCACTTT
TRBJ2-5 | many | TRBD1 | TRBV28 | CASSLTQGPQETQYF | TGTGCCAGCAGCCTAACACAGGGGCCGCAAGAGACCCAGTACTTC
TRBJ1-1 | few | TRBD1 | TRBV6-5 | CASSYLGQENTEAFF | TGTGCCAGCAGTTACTTGGGACAGGAGAACACTGAAGCTTTCTTT
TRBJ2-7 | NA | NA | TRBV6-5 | CASSYSMGAMVLGTAYEQYF | TGTGCCAGCAGTTATTCGATGGGTGCTATGGTCCTCGGGACGGCCTACGAGCAGTACTTC
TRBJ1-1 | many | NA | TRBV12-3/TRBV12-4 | CASSRGGGADLNTEAFF | TGTGCCAGCAGCCGCGGCGGGGGCGCGGATTTGAACACTGAAGCTTTCTTT
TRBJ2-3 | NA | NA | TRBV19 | CASSIEGRPRRDTQYF | TGTGCCAGTAGTATAGAAGGGCGCCCGAGGAGGGATACGCAGTATTTT
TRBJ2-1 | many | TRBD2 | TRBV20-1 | CSARGLRLAGGGQFF | TGCAGTGCTAGGGGATTGCGGCTAGCGGGAGGAGGGCAGTTCTTC
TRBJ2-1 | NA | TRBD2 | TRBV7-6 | CASSPGLASGSRVSYNEQFF | TGTGCCAGCAGCCCTGGGCTGGCTAGCGGGAGCCGGGTCTCCTACAATGAGCAGTTCTTC
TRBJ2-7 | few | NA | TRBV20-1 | CSAISGTYEQYF | TGCAGCGCCATCTCGGGTACCTACGAGCAGTACTTC
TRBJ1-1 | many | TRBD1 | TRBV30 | CAGRQGGMDTEAFF | TGTGCCGGCCGACAGGGAGGGATGGACACTGAAGCTTTCTTT
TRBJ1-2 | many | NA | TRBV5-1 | CASSFLGEGQGYTF | TGCGCCAGCAGCTTCCTTGGAGAAGGGCAGGGCTACACCTTC
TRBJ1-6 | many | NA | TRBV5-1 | CASSSDTSNSPLHF | TGCGCCAGCAGCTCCGATACCTCTAATTCACCCCTCCACTTT
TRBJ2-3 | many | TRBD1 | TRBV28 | CASSSPGQGTDTQYF | TGTGCCAGCAGTTCCCCGGGACAGGGAACAGATACGCAGTATTTT
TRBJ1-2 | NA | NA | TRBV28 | CASSLFSVNYGYTF | TGTGCCAGCAGTCTTTTCAGTGTTAACTATGGCTACACCTTC
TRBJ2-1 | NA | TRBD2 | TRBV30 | CAWTGGAGVGNEQFF | TGTGCCTGGACCGGGGGAGCGGGAGTGGGTAATGAGCAGTTCTTC
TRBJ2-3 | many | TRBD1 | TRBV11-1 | CASKETGVDTQYF | TGTGCCAGCAAGGAGACAGGGGTAGATACGCAGTATTTT
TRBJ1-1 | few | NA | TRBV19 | CASSPSAHGNTEAFF | TGTGCCAGTAGCCCCTCGGCACACGGGAACACTGAAGCTTTCTTT
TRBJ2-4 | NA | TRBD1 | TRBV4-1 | CASSQVGQAIQYF | TGCGCCAGCAGCCAAGTTGGACAGGCCATTCAGTACTTC
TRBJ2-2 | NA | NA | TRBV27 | CASSWRGDAGELFF | TGTGCCAGCAGTTGGAGGGGCGACGCCGGGGAGCTGTTTTTT
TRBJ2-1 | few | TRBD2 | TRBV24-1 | CATSDSGTSRTGEQFF | TGTGCCACCAGTGATTCCGGGACTAGCAGGACCGGCGAGCAGTTCTTC
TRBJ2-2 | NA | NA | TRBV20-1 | CSARSGANTGKLFF | TGCAGTGCTAGATCCGGGGCTAACACCGGGAAGCTGTTTTTT
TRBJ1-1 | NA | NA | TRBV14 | CASSLNPGNTEAFF | TGTGCCAGCAGCCTGAATCCGGGGAACACTGAAGCTTTCTTT
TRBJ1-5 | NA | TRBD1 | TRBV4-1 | CASSQETGDNQPQHF | TGCGCCAGCAGCCAAGAGACAGGGGACAATCAGCCCCAGCATTTT
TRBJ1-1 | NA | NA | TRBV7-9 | CASSLDTGEAFF | TGTGCCAGCAGCTTAGATACAGGTGAAGCTTTCTTT
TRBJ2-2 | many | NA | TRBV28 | CASSQEFTGELFF | TGTGCCAGCAGTCAAGAATTCACCGGGGAGCTGTTTTTT
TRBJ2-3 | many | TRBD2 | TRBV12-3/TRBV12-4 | CASSRIAGGADTQYF | TGTGCCAGCAGTCGAATAGCGGGAGGGGCCGATACGCAGTATTTT
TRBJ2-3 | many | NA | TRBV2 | CASSKLETQQYF | TGTGCCAGCAGCAAACTAGAAACCCAGCAGTATTTT
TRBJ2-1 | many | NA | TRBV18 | CASSQTGYNEQFF | TGTGCCAGCTCGCAGACTGGGTACAATGAGCAGTTCTTC
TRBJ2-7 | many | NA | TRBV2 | CASSGDSYYEQYF | TGTGCCAGCAGCGGTGACAGCTACTACGAGCAGTACTTC
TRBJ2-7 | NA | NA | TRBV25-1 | CASSLPGVLTEQYF | TGTGCCAGCAGTCTTCCAGGGGTGTTGACCGAGCAGTACTTC
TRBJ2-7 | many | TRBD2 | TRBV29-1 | CSVVGLAVNGSYEQYF | TGCAGCGTTGTGGGACTAGCGGTTAACGGCTCCTACGAGCAGTACTTC
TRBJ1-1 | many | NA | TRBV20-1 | CSARDSFVASEAFF | TGCAGTGCTAGAGATTCCTTTGTTGCGTCTGAAGCTTTCTTT
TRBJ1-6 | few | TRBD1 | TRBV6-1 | CASRGGTVGGSPLHF | TGTGCCAGCAGGGGGGGGACAGTTGGAGGTTCACCCCTCCACTTT
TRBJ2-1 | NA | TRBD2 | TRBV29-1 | CSAKRGLDVYNEQFF | TGCAGCGCGAAAAGGGGACTAGATGTCTACAATGAGCAGTTCTTC